This T cell receptor (beta chain) was sequenced during a study of monozygotic twins with cystic fibrosis. Whole-study results and caveats: Age, concordance and disease severity did not associate with shared CDR3 numbers. Monozygotic CF twins shared more identical nucleotide clonotypes than unrelated patients.

The V gene end was trimmed by 8 bases and the J gene end by 4 bases; junction bases not matched to a gene: 7. This CDR3 comprises 15 residues. The V gene's germline CDR1 is LNHDA and CDR2 SQIVND (reference sequence). Details on this clone: What it recognizes is unknown.

Sequenced by immunoSEQ multiplex PCR; TCRdb stores in-frame clones only, minus some. The sample yields around 30,000 clones, roughly 90% seen once. The sequence derives from a girl aged 2-10 years with cystic fibrosis. The genes are TRBV19 and TRBJ2-1, with 11 bases matching TRBD2. Sequenced: blood. CDR3 in DNA: TGTGCCAGTGGCTATAGCGGGAGGGAGTACAATGAGCAGTTCTTC. As protein: CASGYSGREYNEQFF.